This T cell receptor beta chain is from a study of neurological immune-mediated disorders. Many counts were recorded for this clonotype. Germline loops: CDR1 SGHTA, CDR2 FQGNSA. The V end was cut by 2 bases, the J end by 4 bases, with 8 bases between. CDR3 length equals 13 residues. One entry per CDR3 protein, called by TCRdb with MiXCR from the 5' RACE reads. Here the sample spans some 57,000 distinct CDR3 sequences, under 5% being singletons. The source of this sequence is a woman in her forties or fifties with multiple sclerosis. The chain employs TRBV7-2 and TRBJ1-2, with no clear D. Sample: PBMCs. CDR3 region: CASSLSGSYGYTF. For the CDR3, the DNA is TGTGCCAGCAGCTTAAGCGGGAGCTATGGCTACACCTTC.